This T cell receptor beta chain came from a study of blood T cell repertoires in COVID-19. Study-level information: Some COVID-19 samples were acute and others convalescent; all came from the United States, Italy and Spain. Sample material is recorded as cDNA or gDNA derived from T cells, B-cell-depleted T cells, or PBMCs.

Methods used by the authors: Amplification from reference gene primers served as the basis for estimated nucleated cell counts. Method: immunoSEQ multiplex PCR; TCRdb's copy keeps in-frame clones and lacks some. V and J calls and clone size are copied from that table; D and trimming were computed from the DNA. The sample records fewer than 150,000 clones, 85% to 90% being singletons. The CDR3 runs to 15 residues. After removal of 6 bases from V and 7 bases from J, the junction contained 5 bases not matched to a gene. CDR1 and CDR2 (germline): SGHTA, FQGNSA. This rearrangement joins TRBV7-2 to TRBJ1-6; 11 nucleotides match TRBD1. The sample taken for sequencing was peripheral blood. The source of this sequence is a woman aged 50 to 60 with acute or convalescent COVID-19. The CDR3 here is CASSSGQGANSPLHF. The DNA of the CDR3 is TGTGCCAGCAGTTCCGGACAGGGGGCGAATTCACCCCTCCACTTT. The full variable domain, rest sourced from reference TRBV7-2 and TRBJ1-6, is GAGVSQSPSNKVTEKGKDVELRCDPISGHTALYWYRQSLGQGLEFLIYFQGNSAPDKSGLPSDRFSAERTGGSVSTLTIQRTQQEDSAVYLCASSSGQGANSPLHFGNGTRLTVT.